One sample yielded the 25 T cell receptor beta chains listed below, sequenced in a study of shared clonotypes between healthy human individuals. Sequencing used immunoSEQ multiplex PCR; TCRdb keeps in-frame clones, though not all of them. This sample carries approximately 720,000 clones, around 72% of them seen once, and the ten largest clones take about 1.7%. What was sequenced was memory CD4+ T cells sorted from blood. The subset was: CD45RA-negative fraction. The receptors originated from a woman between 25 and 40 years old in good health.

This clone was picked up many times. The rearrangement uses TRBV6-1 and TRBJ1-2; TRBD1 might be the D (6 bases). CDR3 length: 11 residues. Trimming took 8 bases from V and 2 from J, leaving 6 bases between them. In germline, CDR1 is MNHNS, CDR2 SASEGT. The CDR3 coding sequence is TGTGCCAGCGGACAGAACTATGGCTACACCTTC. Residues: CASGQNYGYTF.

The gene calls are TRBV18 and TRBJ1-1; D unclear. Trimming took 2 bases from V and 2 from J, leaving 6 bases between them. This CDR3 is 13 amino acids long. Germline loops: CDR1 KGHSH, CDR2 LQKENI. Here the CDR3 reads CASSPDQNTEAFF. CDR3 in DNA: TGTGCCAGCTCACCAGACCAAAACACTGAAGCTTTCTTT.

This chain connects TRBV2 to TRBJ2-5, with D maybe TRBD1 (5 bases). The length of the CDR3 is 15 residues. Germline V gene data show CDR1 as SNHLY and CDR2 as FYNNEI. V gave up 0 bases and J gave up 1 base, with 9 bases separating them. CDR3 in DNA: TGTGCCAGCAGTGAAGCGAACACAGGCCAAGAGACCCAGTACTTC. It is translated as CASSEANTGQETQYF.

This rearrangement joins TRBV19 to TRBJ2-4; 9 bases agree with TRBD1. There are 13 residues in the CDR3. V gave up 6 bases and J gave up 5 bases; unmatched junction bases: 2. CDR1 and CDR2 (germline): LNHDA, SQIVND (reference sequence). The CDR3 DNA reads TGTGCCAGTAGGGGGACAGGGCAAAACATTCAGTACTTC. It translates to CASRGTGQNIQYF.

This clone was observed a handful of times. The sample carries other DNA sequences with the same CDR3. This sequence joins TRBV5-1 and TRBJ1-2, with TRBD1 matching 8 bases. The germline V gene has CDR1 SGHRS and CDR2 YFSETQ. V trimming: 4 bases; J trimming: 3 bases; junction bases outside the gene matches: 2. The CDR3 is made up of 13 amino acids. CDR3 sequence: CASSPQGDYGYTF. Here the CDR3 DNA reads TGCGCCAGCAGCCCACAGGGGGACTATGGCTACACCTTC. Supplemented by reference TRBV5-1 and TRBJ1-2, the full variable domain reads KAGVTQTPRYLIKTRGQQVTLSCSPISGHRSVSWYQQTPGQGLQFLFEYFSETQRNKGNFPGRFSGRQFSNSRSEMNVSTLELGDSALYLCASSPQGDYGYTFGSGTRLTVV.

This chain's CDR3 is CASIRTSVSYEQYF. CDR3 DNA: TGTGCCAGCATCAGGACTAGCGTTTCCTACGAGCAGTACTTC. The genes are TRBV6-1 and TRBJ2-7, with 9 bases matching TRBD2. J gave up 1 base and V 7 bases, and 5 bases lay outside the gene matches. The length of the CDR3 is 14 residues. Germline CDR1 reads MNHNS; CDR2 reads SASEGT.

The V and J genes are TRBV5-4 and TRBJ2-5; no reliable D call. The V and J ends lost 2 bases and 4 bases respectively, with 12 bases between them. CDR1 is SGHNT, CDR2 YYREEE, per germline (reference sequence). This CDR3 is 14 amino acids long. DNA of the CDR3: TGTGCCAGCAGCTTTGCGCCCGCTTTAGAGACCCAGTACTTC. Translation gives CASSFAPALETQYF.

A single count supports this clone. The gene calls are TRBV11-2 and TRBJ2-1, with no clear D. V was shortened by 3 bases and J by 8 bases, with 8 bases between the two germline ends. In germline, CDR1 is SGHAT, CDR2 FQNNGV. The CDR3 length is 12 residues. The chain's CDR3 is CASSFVRDEQFF. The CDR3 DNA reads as TGTGCCAGCAGCTTCGTTCGCGATGAGCAGTTCTTC.

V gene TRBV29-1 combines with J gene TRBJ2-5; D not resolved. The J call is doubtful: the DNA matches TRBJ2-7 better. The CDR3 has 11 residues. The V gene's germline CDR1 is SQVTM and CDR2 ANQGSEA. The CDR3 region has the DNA TGCAGCGTTGGCTGGGATTACGAGCAGTACTTC. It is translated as CSVGWDYEQYF.

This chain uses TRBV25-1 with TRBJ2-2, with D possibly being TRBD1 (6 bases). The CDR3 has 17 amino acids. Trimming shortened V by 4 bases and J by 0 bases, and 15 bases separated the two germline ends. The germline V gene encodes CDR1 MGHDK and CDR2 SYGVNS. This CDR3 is CASSGTAPHANTGELFF. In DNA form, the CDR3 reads TGTGCCAGCAGTGGGACAGCGCCTCACGCGAACACCGGGGAGCTGTTTTTT.

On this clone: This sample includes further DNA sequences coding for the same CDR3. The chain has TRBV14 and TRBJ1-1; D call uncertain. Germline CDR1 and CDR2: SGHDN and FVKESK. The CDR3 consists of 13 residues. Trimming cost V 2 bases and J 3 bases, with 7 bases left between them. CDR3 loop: CASSQNTDTEAFF. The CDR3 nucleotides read TGTGCCAGCAGCCAAAATACTGACACTGAAGCTTTCTTT.

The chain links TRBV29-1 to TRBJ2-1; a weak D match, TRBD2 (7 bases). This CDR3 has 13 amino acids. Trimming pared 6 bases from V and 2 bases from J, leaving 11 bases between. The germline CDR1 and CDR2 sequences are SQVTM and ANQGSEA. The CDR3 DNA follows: TGCAGCGTCCAGCGGGACACCTACAATGAGCAGTTCTTC. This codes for CSVQRDTYNEQFF.

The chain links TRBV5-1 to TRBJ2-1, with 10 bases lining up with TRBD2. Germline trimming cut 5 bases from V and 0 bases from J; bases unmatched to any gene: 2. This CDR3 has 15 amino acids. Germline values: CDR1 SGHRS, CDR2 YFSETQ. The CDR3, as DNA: TGCGCCAGCAGTCCTAGCGGGAGCTCCTACAATGAGCAGTTCTTC. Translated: CASSPSGSSYNEQFF.

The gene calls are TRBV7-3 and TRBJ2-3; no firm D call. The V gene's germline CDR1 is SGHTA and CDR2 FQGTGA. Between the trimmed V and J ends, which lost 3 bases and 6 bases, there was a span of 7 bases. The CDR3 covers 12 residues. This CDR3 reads CASSFQSDTQYF. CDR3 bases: TGTGCCAGCAGCTTTCAGTCTGATACGCAGTATTTT.

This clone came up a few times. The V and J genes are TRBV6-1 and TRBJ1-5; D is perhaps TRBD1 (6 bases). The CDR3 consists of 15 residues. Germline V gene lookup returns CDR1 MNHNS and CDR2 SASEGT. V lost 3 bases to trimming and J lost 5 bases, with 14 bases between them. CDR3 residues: CASSDGPGAHQPQHF. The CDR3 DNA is TGTGCCAGCAGTGATGGCCCGGGGGCTCATCAGCCCCAGCATTTT.

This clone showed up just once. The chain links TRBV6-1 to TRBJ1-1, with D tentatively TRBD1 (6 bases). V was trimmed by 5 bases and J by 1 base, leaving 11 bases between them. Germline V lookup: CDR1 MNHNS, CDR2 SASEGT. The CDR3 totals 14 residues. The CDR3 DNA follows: TGTGCCAGCAGTCCTTTGGGACAGAACACTGAAGCTTTCTTT. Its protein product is CASSPLGQNTEAFF.

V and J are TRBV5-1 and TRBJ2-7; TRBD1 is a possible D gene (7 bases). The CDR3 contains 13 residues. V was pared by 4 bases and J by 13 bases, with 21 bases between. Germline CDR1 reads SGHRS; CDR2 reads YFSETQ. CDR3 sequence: CASSRGGGEYPYF. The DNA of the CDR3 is TGCGCCAGCAGCAGAGGGGGCGGGGAGTATCCTTACTTC.

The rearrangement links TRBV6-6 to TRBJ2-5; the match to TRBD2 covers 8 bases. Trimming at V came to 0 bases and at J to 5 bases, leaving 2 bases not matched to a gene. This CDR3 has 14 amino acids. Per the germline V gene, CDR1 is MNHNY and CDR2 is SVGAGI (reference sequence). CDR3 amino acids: CASSYSPGGETQYF. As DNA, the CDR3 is TGTGCCAGCAGTTACTCGCCGGGAGGGGAGACCCAGTACTTC.

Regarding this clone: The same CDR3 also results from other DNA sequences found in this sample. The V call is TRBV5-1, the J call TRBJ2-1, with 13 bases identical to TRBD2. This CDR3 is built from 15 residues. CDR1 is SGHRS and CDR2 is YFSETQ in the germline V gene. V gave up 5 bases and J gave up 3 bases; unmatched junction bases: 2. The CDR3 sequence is CASSWTSGGYNEQFF. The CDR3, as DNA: TGCGCCAGCAGTTGGACTAGCGGGGGCTACAATGAGCAGTTCTTC.

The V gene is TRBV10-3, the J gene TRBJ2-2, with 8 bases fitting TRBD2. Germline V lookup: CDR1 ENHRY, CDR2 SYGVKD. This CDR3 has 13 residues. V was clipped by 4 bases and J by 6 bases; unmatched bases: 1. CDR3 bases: TGTGCCATCAGTGTAGCGGGACCCGGGGAGCTGTTTTTT. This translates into CAISVAGPGELFF.

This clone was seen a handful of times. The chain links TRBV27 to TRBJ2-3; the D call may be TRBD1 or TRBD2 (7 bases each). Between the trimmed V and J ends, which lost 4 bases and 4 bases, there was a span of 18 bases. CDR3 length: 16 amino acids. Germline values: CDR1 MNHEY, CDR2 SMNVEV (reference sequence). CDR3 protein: CASSSLLGRGPDTQYF. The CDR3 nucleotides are TGTGCCAGCAGTTCCTTGCTTGGGAGGGGGCCAGATACGCAGTATTTT.

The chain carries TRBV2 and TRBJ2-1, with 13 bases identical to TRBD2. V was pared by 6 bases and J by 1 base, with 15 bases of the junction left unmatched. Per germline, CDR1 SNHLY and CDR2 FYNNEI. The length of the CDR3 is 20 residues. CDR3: CASSGYQGLAGARSYNEQFF. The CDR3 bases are TGTGCCAGCAGCGGATACCAAGGACTAGCGGGAGCGCGTTCCTACAATGAGCAGTTCTTC.

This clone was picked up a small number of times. DNA for the CDR3: TGTGCCAGCAGTGACCCCGCGTATACGCAGTATTTT. Translated: CASSDPAYTQYF. The chain uses TRBV2 and TRBJ2-3; D not certain. Germline CDR1 SNHLY, CDR2 FYNNEI. The CDR3 contains 12 residues. Trimming stripped 3 bases from V and 7 bases from J, with 8 bases between.

This CDR3 is CASSLDRNSGANVLTF. In DNA, the CDR3 is TGTGCCAGCAGCTTAGACCGGAACTCTGGGGCCAACGTCCTGACTTTC. This chain connects TRBV7-8 to TRBJ2-6; unclear D gene. The germline CDR1 and CDR2 sequences are SGHVS and FQNEAQ. With 1 base removed from V and 0 bases from J, the gap between germline ends came to 7 bases. The CDR3 runs to 16 residues.

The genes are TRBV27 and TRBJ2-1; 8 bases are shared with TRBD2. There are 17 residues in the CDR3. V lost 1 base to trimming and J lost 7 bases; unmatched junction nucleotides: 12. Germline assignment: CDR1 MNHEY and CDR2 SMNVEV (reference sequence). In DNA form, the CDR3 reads TGTGCCAGCAGTTTATTGCCCAGCGGGAGTGGGGGTAATGAGCAGTTCTTC. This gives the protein CASSLLPSGSGGNEQFF.